The rows below give T cell receptor beta chains drawn from one sample of a study of Graves' ophthalmopathy and Graves' hyperthyroidism. TCRdb reprocessed the multiplex PCR reads with MiXCR, giving one entry per CDR3 protein. Of about 500,000 distinct CDR3 sequences in the sample, 14% were seen once. Material: blood. All receptors come from a woman in her 30s with Graves' ophthalmopathy. Each CDR3 is given with its conserved first and last residue. The D gene is left open where the match is weak. A clone size is listed for some rows: how often the clone was seen (once, few, many), or a class if it is expanded.

clone_size j_call d_call v_call cdr3_aa cdr3_nt
many TRBJ1-5 . TRBV2 CASSVADTYNQPQHF TGTGCCAGCAGTGTAGCGGACACCTACAATCAGCCCCAGCATTTT
many TRBJ1-6 . TRBV12-3/TRBV12-4 CASSLAALGVSPLHF TGTGCCAGCAGTTTAGCTGCACTAGGGGTCTCACCCCTCCACTTT
many TRBJ1-2 . TRBV12-3/TRBV12-4 CASSLGRWGYTF TGTGCCAGCAGCCTTGGACGTTGGGGCTACACCTTC
many TRBJ1-5 TRBD1 TRBV11-2 CASSFGRGFNQPQHF TGTGCCAGCAGCTTTGGCAGGGGGTTCAATCAGCCCCAGCATTTT
many TRBJ2-5 TRBD2 TRBV6-5 CASSWGLAGETQYF TGTGCCAGCAGTTGGGGACTAGCTGGAGAGACCCAGTACTTC
. TRBJ1-2 . TRBV18 CASSPGSVGANYGYTF TGTGCCAGCTCACCTGGGAGCGTGGGAGCTAACTATGGCTACACCTTC
many TRBJ1-3 . TRBV20-1 CSAGRQSSGNTIYF TGCAGTGCCGGGCGGCAGAGCTCTGGAAACACCATATATTTT
many TRBJ2-7 . TRBV5-1 CASSHQGLNTLGEQYF TGCGCCAGCAGCCATCAGGGGTTAAACACCCTAGGCGAGCAGTACTTC
. TRBJ1-1 . TRBV5-1 CASSLGSETEAFF TGCGCCAGCAGCTTGGGAAGCGAGACTGAAGCTTTCTTT
many TRBJ1-1 . TRBV28 CASSLFRENTEAFF TGTGCCAGCAGTTTATTCCGGGAGAACACTGAAGCTTTCTTT
few TRBJ2-5 TRBD2 TRBV3-1 CASSRPAGTRGETQYF TGTGCCAGCAGCCGCCCCGCCGGGACTAGGGGAGAGACCCAGTACTTC
many TRBJ2-7 . TRBV28 CASSLTRGTYEQYF TGTGCCAGCAGTTTAACTCGGGGCACCTACGAGCAGTACTTC
. TRBJ1-1 . TRBV18 CASSPTGKRTEAFF TGTGCCAGCTCACCAACAGGGAAAAGGACTGAAGCTTTCTTT
many TRBJ2-7 . TRBV29-1 CSVAHHEQYF TGCAGCGTTGCCCATCACGAGCAGTACTTC
few TRBJ1-5 . TRBV2 CARGVAQDQPQHF TGTGCCAGGGGAGTGGCACAAGATCAGCCCCAGCATTTT
. TRBJ2-2 TRBD1 TRBV5-1 CASSLQGTGAGGELFF TGCGCCAGCAGCTTGCAAGGGACAGGGGCCGGCGGGGAGCTGTTTTTT
many TRBJ1-5 . TRBV6-5 CASSYSQQQGRGNQPQHF TGTGCCAGCAGTTACTCGCAGCAACAAGGCAGGGGCAATCAGCCCCAGCATTTT
many TRBJ1-5 . TRBV15 CATSRDPGGNQPQHF TGTGCCACCAGCAGAGATCCGGGTGGCAATCAGCCCCAGCATTTT
many TRBJ1-5 . TRBV19 CASSSHRDQPQHF TGTGCCAGTAGTTCCCACAGGGACCAGCCCCAGCATTTT
many TRBJ2-7 . TRBV28 CASKTHFGEQYF TGTGCCAGCAAGACTCACTTCGGGGAGCAGTACTTC
many TRBJ2-5 . TRBV2 CASRPPGGIQTQYF TGTGCCAGCAGGCCCCCGGGTGGAATACAGACCCAGTACTTC
. TRBJ1-5 TRBD1 TRBV3-1 CASSQTTGSNQPQHF TGTGCCAGCAGCCAAACGACAGGGAGCAATCAGCCCCAGCATTTT
many TRBJ2-7 TRBD2 TRBV14 CASSPHVGGGASEQYF TGTGCCAGCAGCCCCCACGTGGGCGGGGGGGCGAGCGAGCAGTACTTC
few TRBJ2-2 . TRBV6-1 CASSEAEGNTGELFF TGTGCCAGCAGTGAAGCGGAGGGGAACACCGGGGAGCTGTTTTTT
many TRBJ2-4 . TRBV29-1 CSVVEGEVVKYF TGCAGCGTTGTAGAGGGGGAGGTGGTTAAGTACTTC
. TRBJ1-5 . TRBV19 CASSTPGVGGREHF TGTGCCAGTAGTACCCCCGGAGTGGGCGGCCGGGAGCATTTT
. TRBJ2-3 TRBD1 TRBV7-8 CASSYGQEESTQYF TGTGCCAGCAGCTACGGACAGGAGGAAAGTACGCAGTATTTT
many TRBJ1-6 . TRBV24-1 CATSDLQPLYNSPLHF TGTGCCACCAGTGATTTGCAACCCCTCTACAATTCACCCCTCCACTTT
many TRBJ1-2 TRBD1 TRBV6-1 CASKDQGQAKNYGYTF TGTGCCAGCAAAGACCAGGGACAGGCGAAAAACTATGGCTACACCTTC
many TRBJ1-2 . TRBV28 CATNGLYGYTF TGTGCCACCAATGGGCTGTATGGCTACACCTTC
. TRBJ2-5 TRBD2 TRBV2 CASRLRTSGGETQYF TGTGCCAGCAGATTGCGGACTAGCGGGGGAGAGACCCAGTACTTC
many TRBJ1-1 . TRBV28 CASSMDTNTEAFF TGTGCCAGCAGCATGGACACGAACACTGAAGCTTTCTTT
many TRBJ1-5 . TRBV6-2/TRBV6-3 CASSLQGLSNQPQHF TGTGCCAGCAGCCTACAGGGTCTTAGCAATCAGCCCCAGCATTTT
once TRBJ1-1 . TRBV6-1 CASRDSDYMNTEAFF TGTGCCAGCAGGGACAGTGACTACATGAACACTGAAGCTTTCTTT
many TRBJ1-1 . TRBV6-1 CASIESRNTEAFF TGTGCCAGCATTGAGTCAAGGAACACTGAAGCTTTCTTT
few TRBJ1-2 TRBD1 TRBV5-5 CASSFQRTGPYGYTF TGTGCCAGCAGCTTCCAAAGGACAGGACCCTATGGCTACACCTTC
many TRBJ1-6 . TRBV27 CASSLGLTRNSPLHF TGTGCCAGCAGTTTGGGACTGACCAGGAATTCACCCCTCCACTTT
many TRBJ2-5 . TRBV20-1 CSAGGLGGQETQYF TGCAGTGCTGGGGGACTTGGGGGCCAAGAGACCCAGTACTTC
many TRBJ1-6 . TRBV6-1 CASSYNRDSPLHF TGTGCCAGCAGTTATAACAGGGACTCACCCCTCCACTTT
many TRBJ2-2 TRBD1 TRBV28 CASSLVQGAAGELFF TGTGCCAGCAGTTTGGTGCAGGGGGCGGCCGGGGAGCTGTTTTTT
many TRBJ2-6 . TRBV6-2/TRBV6-3 CASPRRERGRSGANVLTF TGTGCCAGTCCCCGCAGGGAACGGGGGAGAAGTGGGGCCAACGTCCTGACTTTC
many TRBJ1-1 . TRBV12-3/TRBV12-4 CASSLGRLAEAFF TGTGCCAGCAGTTTAGGTCGGTTGGCTGAAGCTTTCTTT
many TRBJ2-5 . TRBV5-1 CASSLESASAWETQYF TGCGCCAGCAGCTTGGAGTCTGCATCTGCCTGGGAGACCCAGTACTTC
many TRBJ2-5 TRBD2 TRBV28 CATWGLALPQYF TGTGCCACTTGGGGACTAGCGCTGCCCCAGTACTTC
many TRBJ2-2 . TRBV6-5 CASSFIRGNTGELFF TGTGCCAGCAGTTTCATCAGGGGGAACACCGGGGAGCTGTTTTTT
few TRBJ1-2 TRBD1 TRBV11-2 CASSLGDRDGYTF TGTGCCAGCAGCTTGGGGGACAGGGATGGCTACACCTTC
many TRBJ2-4 . TRBV13 CASSLLGEKNIQYF TGTGCCAGCAGCCTCCTGGGGGAGAAAAACATTCAGTACTTC
many TRBJ1-2 . TRBV20-1 CSADVGGNYGYTF TGCAGTGCTGATGTGGGGGGAAACTATGGCTACACCTTC
. TRBJ1-2 . TRBV6-1 CASSDQTVYGYTF TGTGCCAGCAGTGACCAGACAGTTTATGGCTACACCTTC
. TRBJ2-7 . TRBV7-2 CASSSAKGSDQYF TGTGCCAGCAGCTCGGCTAAGGGATCCGATCAGTACTTC
many TRBJ2-5 . TRBV30 CACRLGRGAQYF TGTGCCTGCAGGCTGGGCCGTGGGGCCCAGTACTTC
. TRBJ1-2 . TRBV7-9 CASSFGTNGYTF TGTGCCAGCAGCTTCGGAACGAATGGCTACACCTTC
. TRBJ1-2 . TRBV12-3/TRBV12-4 CASSFPRPNYGYTF TGTGCCAGCAGTTTCCCTCGACCTAACTATGGCTACACCTTC
few TRBJ2-5 . TRBV20-1 CSSGGETQYF TGCAGTTCCGGGGGTGAGACCCAGTACTTC
many TRBJ1-6 TRBD1 TRBV20-1 CSAREGGQSNSPLHF TGCAGTGCTAGAGAGGGGGGACAGAGTAATTCACCCCTCCACTTT
many TRBJ1-5 . TRBV6-1 CASSEGTEGNQPQHF TGTGCCAGCAGTGAAGGGACAGAGGGCAATCAGCCCCAGCATTTT
. TRBJ1-6 TRBD1 TRBV5-5 CASIGFPGQDNSPLHF TGTGCCAGCATTGGGTTTCCGGGACAGGATAATTCACCCCTCCACTTT
many TRBJ1-1 . TRBV6-5 CASSDSQGRRAFF TGTGCCAGCAGTGACTCACAGGGTAGGAGAGCTTTCTTT
. TRBJ2-2 . TRBV6-2/TRBV6-3 CASSYWTGVTGELFF TGTGCCAGCAGTTACTGGACGGGGGTCACCGGGGAGCTGTTTTTT